The T cell receptor (beta chain) under discussion was sequenced for a study of T cell repertoires in cytomegalovirus infection. The wider study: From public TCR beta signatures came an indication of both CMV infection and matching HLA type. Overall study findings and caveats: Accumulated public TCR beta family frequency recognized individuals carrying CMV together with the relevant HLA.

In its sample, this clonotype was seen once. Its specificity is not known. The germline gives CDR1 LGHNA, CDR2 YNFKEQ. J was trimmed by 3 bases and V by 7 bases; bases with no gene match: 6. The CDR3 extends over 15 amino acids. TCRdb analysed the reads with MiXCR anew, one entry per CDR3 protein. The sample shows around 550,000 distinct CDR3 sequences, less than 30% of them seen only once. The TCR was taken from a human donor in good health (CMV status not recorded). Some clones in this sample may be carry-over from other donors' samples. The chain combines TRBV4-2 with TRBJ1-6, with 7 bases lining up with TRBD1. The sample taken for sequencing was PBMCs. CDR3 in amino acids: CASNVRDSYNSPLHF. CDR3 bases: TGTGCCAGCAACGTCCGGGACAGCTATAATTCACCCCTCCACTTT.